Presented here are 25 T cell receptor beta chains from one specimen sequenced in a study of T cells in Graves' hyperthyroidism and ophthalmopathy. TCR beta CDR3 regions were amplified from RNA. First-round RT-PCR targeting the TCR CDR3 was performed with the HTBI primer set. TCRdb fed the multiplex PCR reads into MiXCR, producing one record per CDR3 protein. Altogether 730,000 or so distinct CDR3 sequences are present, under 20% being singletons, with the ten largest covering approximately 16%. The specimen sequenced was blood. These receptors originate from a woman in her forties or fifties with Graves' hyperthyroidism that later progressed to Graves' ophthalmopathy.

This clonotype showed up many times. The chain joins TRBV28 to TRBJ1-2, with D hard to call. CDR3 size: 15 residues. In germline, CDR1 is MDHEN, CDR2 SYDVKM. The germline V and J ends were trimmed by 1 base and 2 bases, with 11 bases remaining between them. The CDR3 DNA follows: TGTGCCAGCAGTTTATTAGGGCCATCGAACTATGGCTACACCTTC. It specifies CASSLLGPSNYGYTF.

This clonotype showed up just a few times. The chain uses TRBV20-1 and TRBJ1-1, with D maybe TRBD1 (5 bases). Trimming removed 5 bases at V and 8 bases at J, with 12 bases between. The CDR3 runs 11 residues. Germline CDR1 is DFQATT and CDR2 is SNEGSKA (reference sequence). CDR3 in amino acids: CSAWGVTEAFF. DNA for the CDR3: TGCAGTGCTTGGGGGGTAACCGAAGCTTTCTTT.

The genes are TRBV7-8 and TRBJ1-2; 9 bases are shared with TRBD1. With V trimmed by 0 bases and J by 4 bases, 6 bases remained unmatched. CDR1 SGHVS and CDR2 FQNEAQ come from the germline V gene. CDR3 length: 16 residues. The CDR3 protein is CASSLATTGGAYGYTF. In DNA form, the CDR3 reads TGTGCCAGCAGCTTAGCTACGACAGGGGGGGCCTATGGCTACACCTTC.

This clonotype was picked up many times. This chain connects TRBV10-1 to TRBJ2-7, with 13 bases lining up with TRBD2. V dropped 2 bases and J dropped 3; count of bases not matched to a gene: 1. Germline lookup yields CDR1 WNHNN and CDR2 SYGVQD (reference sequence). The CDR3 runs 15 residues. CDR3 in amino acids: CASSEGTSGDYEQYF. The DNA of the CDR3 is TGCGCCAGCAGTGAGGGGACTAGCGGGGACTACGAGCAGTACTTC.

This clonotype was detected a few times. This rearrangement joins TRBV18 to TRBJ2-7; 7 nucleotides line up with TRBD2. Per the germline V gene, CDR1 is KGHSH and CDR2 is LQKENI. J gave up 2 bases and V 6 bases, and 10 bases lay outside the gene matches. CDR3 size: 15 residues. The CDR3 DNA reads TGTGCCAGCTCTGTTATTCGCGGGGGTACCTACGAGCAGTACTTC. This codes for CASSVIRGGTYEQYF.

The V and J genes are TRBV11-2 and TRBJ2-3, with D perhaps TRBD2 (5 bases). Trimming removed 4 bases from V and 0 bases from J, with 11 bases in between. The germline V gene has CDR1 SGHAT and CDR2 FQNNGV. The CDR3 runs 15 residues. In DNA, the CDR3 is TGTGCCAGCAGCTCCCGGGGTCGGAGCACAGATACGCAGTATTTT. Its protein product is CASSSRGRSTDTQYF.

This clonotype was found a few times. This chain joins TRBV5-1 and TRBJ2-2, with D possibly TRBD2 on 6 matching bases. Germline CDR1 reads SGHRS; CDR2 reads YFSETQ. The germline V and J ends were trimmed by 3 bases and 1 base, with 7 bases remaining between them. The CDR3 has 14 residues. CDR3 protein: CASSWEVNTGELFF. CDR3 nucleotide sequence: TGCGCCAGCAGCTGGGAGGTGAACACCGGGGAGCTGTTTTTT.

This clonotype was detected a few times. The rearrangement uses TRBV14 and TRBJ1-2, with D possibly TRBD1 on 6 matching bases. In germline, CDR1 is SGHDN, CDR2 FVKESK. The CDR3 has 19 residues. Trimming shortened V by 1 base and J by 0 bases, and 21 bases separated the two germline ends. This CDR3 is CASSQGPVAGDLANYGYTF. The CDR3 nucleotides read TGTGCCAGCAGCCAAGGTCCAGTGGCAGGGGATCTTGCTAACTATGGCTACACCTTC.

This clonotype has at least ten counts. The V call is TRBV12-3 or TRBV12-4, the J call TRBJ1-1; D uncertain. CDR3 length: 14 amino acids. V gave up 6 bases and J gave up 5 bases, with 16 bases separating them. The chain's CDR3 is CASRLFRVGTEAFF. As DNA, the CDR3 is TGTGCCAGCAGGCTTTTCCGGGTGGGGACTGAAGCTTTCTTT.

This clonotype showed up many times. The chain combines TRBV20-1 with TRBJ2-1, with a possible D match to TRBD2 (6 bases). Germline CDR1 reads DFQATT; CDR2 reads SNEGSKA (reference sequence). This CDR3 has 16 residues. The germline V and J ends were trimmed by 3 bases and 0 bases, with 15 bases remaining between them. CDR3 loop: CSARGGRGSSYNEQFF. The CDR3, as DNA: TGCAGTGCTAGGGGCGGGCGGGGCAGCTCCTACAATGAGCAGTTCTTC.

The chain carries TRBV7-9 and TRBJ2-2, with D perhaps matching TRBD2 (7 bases). The CDR3 is made up of 17 amino acids. Per germline, CDR1 SEHNR and CDR2 FQNEAQ (reference sequence). Trimming pared 5 bases from V and 1 base from J, leaving 17 bases between. CDR3 DNA: TGTGCCAGCAGCCTACTCCGGGGGGCAAGGAACACCGGGGAGCTGTTTTTT. Its translation is CASSLLRGARNTGELFF.

For the CDR3, the DNA is TGTGCCAGCAGCTTGGACGGGACAGGGGGCGCGAGGGAGCAGTACTTC. Protein sequence: CASSLDGTGGAREQYF. The chain employs TRBV5-8 and TRBJ2-7; 12 bases line up with TRBD1. The CDR3 spans 16 residues. Unmatched junction bases numbered 8, after V lost 0 bases and J lost 7 bases. Germline V gene sequence: CDR1 SGHTS, CDR2 YDEGEE.

Ten or more counts support this clonotype. The V and J genes are TRBV12-3 or TRBV12-4 and TRBJ1-2; D unclear. V gave up 5 bases and J gave up 8 bases, with 15 bases separating them. The CDR3 sequence is 13 residues long. The CDR3 bases are TGTGCCAGCAGTCGTCTCAAAGGAGGAGGCTACACCTTC. This translates into CASSRLKGGGYTF.

In this sample, this clonotype turned up many times. The V gene is TRBV19, the J gene TRBJ2-5; D is unresolved. This CDR3 spans 11 amino acids. Trimming took 9 bases from V and 2 from J, leaving 7 bases between them. The germline gives CDR1 LNHDA, CDR2 SQIVND (reference sequence). CDR3 sequence reads: CASSIQETQYF. The CDR3 region has the DNA TGTGCCAGCAGCATACAAGAGACCCAGTACTTC.

The sample holds many counts of this clonotype. The rearrangement links TRBV3-1 to TRBJ1-1, with D maybe TRBD1 (5 bases). The V gene's germline CDR1 is LGHDT and CDR2 YNNKEL (reference sequence). This CDR3 region has 13 residues. V shed 4 bases and J shed 11 bases, with 17 bases lying between them. The CDR3 sequence: CASSLLVRGRAFF. As DNA, the CDR3 is TGTGCCAGCAGCCTCCTAGTTCGGGGGAGGGCTTTCTTT. Based on the CDR3 plus reference TRBV3-1 and TRBJ1-1, the full variable domain is DTAVSQTPKYLVTQMGNDKSIKCEQNLGHDTMYWYKQDSKKFLKIMFSYNNKELIINETVPNRFSPKSPDKAHLNLHINSLELGDSAVYFCASSLLVRGRAFFGQGTRLTVV.

The sample holds many counts of this clonotype. The chain has TRBV5-1 and TRBJ2-3, with D possibly TRBD1 on 5 matching bases. Germline CDR1 SGHRS, CDR2 YFSETQ. Trimming left V 4 bases short and J 0 bases short, with 12 bases between. CDR3 size: 15 residues. Here the CDR3 DNA reads TGCGCCAGCAGCCCACAGGCGACTAGCACAGATACGCAGTATTTT. It yields the protein CASSPQATSTDTQYF.

J is TRBJ1-4 and V is TRBV4-1; 8 positions agree with TRBD1. After removal of 0 bases from V and 8 bases from J, the junction contained 2 bases not matched to a gene. Germline values: CDR1 MGHRA, CDR2 YSYEKL. CDR3 length equals 14 residues. The CDR3: CASSQDQGAEKLFF. The DNA of the CDR3 is TGCGCCAGCAGCCAAGACCAGGGGGCAGAAAAACTGTTTTTT.

The chain employs TRBV5-4 and TRBJ2-2; D gene uncertain. The CDR3 runs 15 residues. Per the germline V gene, CDR1 is SGHNT and CDR2 is YYREEE (reference sequence). V was clipped by 4 bases and J by 9 bases, with 19 bases between them. The chain's CDR3 is CASSPENSPTRELFF. For the CDR3, the DNA is TGTGCCAGCAGCCCGGAAAATTCCCCGACCAGGGAGCTGTTTTTT.

This clonotype was seen ten or more times. This chain joins TRBV3-1 and TRBJ2-5; possible D gene TRBD2, 6 bases. The CDR3 is 14 residues long. V lost 4 bases, J lost 1 base, and 10 bases lay in between. Germline CDR1 is LGHDT and CDR2 is YNNKEL (reference sequence). The CDR3 spells CASSPETSQETQYF. CDR3 nucleotide sequence: TGTGCCAGCAGCCCTGAGACTAGCCAAGAGACCCAGTACTTC.

In its sample, this clonotype was seen many times. The chain links TRBV2 to TRBJ2-3; 10 nucleotides line up with TRBD2. CDR1 SNHLY and CDR2 FYNNEI come from the germline V gene. V lost 6 bases, J lost 0 bases, and 6 bases stayed unmatched. The CDR3 extends over 16 amino acids. The CDR3 bases are TGTGCCAGCAGATGGACTAGCGGATTAAGCACAGATACGCAGTATTTT. Protein: CASRWTSGLSTDTQYF.

This clonotype showed up many times. The chain carries TRBV6-2 or TRBV6-3 and TRBJ1-1; 8 bases are a match to TRBD1. The ends lost 6 bases at V and 1 base at J; junction bases unmatched: 16. The CDR3 consists of 18 residues. CDR1 is MNHEY and CDR2 is SVGEGT in the germline V gene. The CDR3 loop reads CASSFGTGQGKGNTEAFF. The CDR3 nucleotides are TGTGCCAGCAGCTTCGGCACTGGACAGGGCAAGGGGAACACTGAAGCTTTCTTT.

The V call is TRBV10-2, the J call TRBJ1-5; D gene unclear. CDR3 length: 15 amino acids. The V gene's germline CDR1 is WSHSY and CDR2 SAAADI. V was trimmed by 1 base and J by 3 bases, leaving 10 bases between them. The CDR3 coding sequence is TGCGCCAGCAGTGAGTGGACTGGCTCCAATCAGCCCCAGCATTTT. Its translation: CASSEWTGSNQPQHF.

The genes are TRBV11-2 and TRBJ1-4; the match to TRBD1 covers 10 bases. Germline V gives CDR1 SGHAT, CDR2 FQNNGV. The CDR3 totals 16 residues. V lost 1 base to trimming and J lost 6 bases; unmatched junction nucleotides: 5. The CDR3 sequence is CASSLGQGTGDEKLFF. The CDR3 bases are TGTGCCAGCAGCTTAGGGCAGGGGACAGGGGATGAAAAACTGTTTTTT.

This clonotype was seen at least ten times. The chain is built from TRBV7-9 and TRBJ1-2; D ambiguous. The V gene's germline CDR1 is SEHNR and CDR2 FQNEAQ (reference sequence). Trimming took 2 bases from V and 0 from J, leaving 13 bases between them. The CDR3 is 16 amino acids. The CDR3 coding sequence is TGTGCCAGCAGCTTACCAGAAGACCGAGCTAACTATGGCTACACCTTC. As protein: CASSLPEDRANYGYTF.

Many counts were recorded for this clonotype. This sequence joins TRBV11-2 and TRBJ1-2; D is perhaps TRBD1 (5 bases). With 0 bases removed from V and 1 base from J, the gap between germline ends came to 9 bases. The CDR3 covers 15 residues. The germline V gene encodes CDR1 SGHAT and CDR2 FQNNGV. The CDR3 loop is CASSLEAQDNYGYTF. The DNA for the CDR3 is TGTGCCAGCAGCTTAGAAGCACAGGATAACTATGGCTACACCTTC.